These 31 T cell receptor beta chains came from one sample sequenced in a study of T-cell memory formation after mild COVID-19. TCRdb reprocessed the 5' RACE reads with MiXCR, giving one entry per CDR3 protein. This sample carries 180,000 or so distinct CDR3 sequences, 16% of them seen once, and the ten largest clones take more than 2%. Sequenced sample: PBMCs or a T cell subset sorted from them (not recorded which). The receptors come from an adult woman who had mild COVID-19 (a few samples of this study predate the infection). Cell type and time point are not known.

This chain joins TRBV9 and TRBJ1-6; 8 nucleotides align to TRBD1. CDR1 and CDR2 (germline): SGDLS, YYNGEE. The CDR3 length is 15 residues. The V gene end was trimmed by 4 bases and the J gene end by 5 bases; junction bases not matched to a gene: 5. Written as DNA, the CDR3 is TGTGCCAGCAGCCCTCGGACAGGGAATAATTCACCCCTCCACTTT. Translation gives CASSPRTGNNSPLHF.

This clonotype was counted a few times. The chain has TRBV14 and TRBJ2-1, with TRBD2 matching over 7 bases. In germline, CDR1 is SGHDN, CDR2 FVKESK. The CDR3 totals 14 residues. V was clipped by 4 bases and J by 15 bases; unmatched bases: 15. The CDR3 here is CASSLTTERDKGFF. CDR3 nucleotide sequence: TGTGCCAGCAGCCTAACGACGGAGCGGGATAAAGGGTTCTTC.

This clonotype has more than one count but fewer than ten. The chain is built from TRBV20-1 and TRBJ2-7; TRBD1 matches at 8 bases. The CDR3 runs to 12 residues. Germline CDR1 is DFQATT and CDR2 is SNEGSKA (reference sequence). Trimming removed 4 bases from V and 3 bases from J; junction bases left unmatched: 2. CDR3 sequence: CSATGTGYEQYF. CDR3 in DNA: TGCAGTGCTACGGGGACAGGCTACGAGCAGTACTTC.

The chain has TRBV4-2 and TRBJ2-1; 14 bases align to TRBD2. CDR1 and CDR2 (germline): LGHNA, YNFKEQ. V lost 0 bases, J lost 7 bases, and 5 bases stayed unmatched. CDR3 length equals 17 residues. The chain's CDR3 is CASSQDGTSGSMNEQFF. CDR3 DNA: TGTGCCAGCAGCCAAGATGGGACTAGCGGGAGTATGAATGAGCAGTTCTTC.

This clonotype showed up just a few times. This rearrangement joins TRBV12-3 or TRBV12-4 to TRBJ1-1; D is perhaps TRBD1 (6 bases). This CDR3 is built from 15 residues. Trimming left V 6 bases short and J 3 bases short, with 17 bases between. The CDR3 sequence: CASRPSTGRYTEAFF. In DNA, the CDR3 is TGTGCCAGCAGACCCTCGACAGGTCGCTACACTGAAGCTTTCTTT.

DNA for the CDR3: TGTGCCAGCAGTTCTGGGGCAGAAAATCAGCCCCAGCATTTT. Protein: CASSSGAENQPQHF. V and J are TRBV6-2 or TRBV6-3 and TRBJ1-5; D is possibly TRBD1 (5 bases). The germline CDR1 and CDR2 sequences are MNHEY and SVGEGT. The CDR3 extends over 14 amino acids. The V end was cut by 4 bases, the J end by 4 bases, with 11 bases between.

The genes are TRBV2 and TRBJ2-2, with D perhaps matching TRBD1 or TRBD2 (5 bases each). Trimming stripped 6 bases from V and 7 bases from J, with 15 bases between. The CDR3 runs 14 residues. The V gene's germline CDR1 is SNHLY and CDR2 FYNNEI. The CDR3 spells CASRTEGFGGELFF. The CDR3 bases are TGTGCCAGCAGGACAGAGGGGTTCGGCGGGGAGCTGTTTTTT.

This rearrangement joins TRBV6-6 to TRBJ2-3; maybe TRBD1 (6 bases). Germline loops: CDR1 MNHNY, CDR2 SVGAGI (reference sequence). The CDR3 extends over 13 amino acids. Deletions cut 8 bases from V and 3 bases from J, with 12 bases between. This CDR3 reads CASSRGKTDTQYF. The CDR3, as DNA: TGTGCCAGCTCTAGGGGGAAAACAGATACGCAGTATTTT.

This chain's CDR3 is CASSGNPGNEQFF. CDR3 in DNA: TGTGCCAGCAGCGGTAATCCGGGGAATGAGCAGTTCTTC. The chain combines TRBV5-5 with TRBJ2-1, with D tentatively TRBD2 (5 bases). The V gene's germline CDR1 is SGHKS and CDR2 YYEKEE (reference sequence). The CDR3 has 13 residues. V lost 4 bases and J 7 bases, leaving 12 bases between the germline ends.

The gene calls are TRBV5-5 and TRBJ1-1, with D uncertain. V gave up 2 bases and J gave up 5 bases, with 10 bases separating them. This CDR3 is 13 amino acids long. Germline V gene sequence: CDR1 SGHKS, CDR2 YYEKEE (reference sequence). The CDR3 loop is CASSFVTSTEAFF. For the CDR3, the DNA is TGTGCCAGCAGCTTTGTCACATCAACTGAAGCTTTCTTT.

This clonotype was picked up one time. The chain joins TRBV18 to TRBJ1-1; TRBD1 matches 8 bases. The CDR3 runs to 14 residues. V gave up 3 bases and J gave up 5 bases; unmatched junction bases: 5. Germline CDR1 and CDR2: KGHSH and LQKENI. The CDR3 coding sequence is TGTGCCAGCTCACCTTCAGGGGGCCGGACTGAAGCTTTCTTT. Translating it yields CASSPSGGRTEAFF.

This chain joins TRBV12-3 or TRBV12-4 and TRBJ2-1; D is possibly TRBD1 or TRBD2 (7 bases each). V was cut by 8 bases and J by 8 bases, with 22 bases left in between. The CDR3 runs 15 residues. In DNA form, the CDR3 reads TGTGCCAGCTCCACCCTGCCAGGGGGAGGGTATGAGCAGTTCTTC. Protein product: CASSTLPGGGYEQFF.

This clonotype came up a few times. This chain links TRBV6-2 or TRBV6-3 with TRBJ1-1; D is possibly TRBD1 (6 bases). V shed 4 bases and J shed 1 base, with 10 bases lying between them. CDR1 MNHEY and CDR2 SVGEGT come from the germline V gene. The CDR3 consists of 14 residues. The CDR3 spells CASSLDSQNTEAFF. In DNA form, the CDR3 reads TGTGCCAGCAGTTTGGACAGCCAGAACACTGAAGCTTTCTTT.

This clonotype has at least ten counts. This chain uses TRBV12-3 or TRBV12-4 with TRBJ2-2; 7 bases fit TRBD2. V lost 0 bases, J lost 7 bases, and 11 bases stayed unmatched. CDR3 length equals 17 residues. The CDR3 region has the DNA TGTGCCAGCAGTTTAGCGTCCACTAGCGCCGACGGCGGGGAGCTGTTTTTT. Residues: CASSLASTSADGGELFF.

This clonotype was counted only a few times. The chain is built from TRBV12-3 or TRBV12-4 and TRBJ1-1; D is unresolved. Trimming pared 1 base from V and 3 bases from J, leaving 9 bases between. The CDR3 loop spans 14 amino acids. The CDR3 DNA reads TGTGCCAGCAGTTTAGGTCCCTCGTACACTGAAGCTTTCTTT. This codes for CASSLGPSYTEAFF.

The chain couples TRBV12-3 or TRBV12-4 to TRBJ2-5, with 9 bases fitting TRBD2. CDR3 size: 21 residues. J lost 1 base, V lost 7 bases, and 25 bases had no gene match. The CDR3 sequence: CASTCQETTSGLPCVQETQYF. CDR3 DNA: TGTGCCAGCACGTGTCAGGAAACTACTAGCGGGCTCCCCTGCGTCCAAGAGACCCAGTACTTC.

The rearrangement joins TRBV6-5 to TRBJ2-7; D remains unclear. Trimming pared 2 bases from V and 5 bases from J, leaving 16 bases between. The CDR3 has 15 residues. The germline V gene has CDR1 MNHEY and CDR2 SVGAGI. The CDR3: CASSYKARGNHEQYF. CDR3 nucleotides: TGTGCCAGCAGTTACAAGGCTAGAGGTAACCACGAGCAGTACTTC.

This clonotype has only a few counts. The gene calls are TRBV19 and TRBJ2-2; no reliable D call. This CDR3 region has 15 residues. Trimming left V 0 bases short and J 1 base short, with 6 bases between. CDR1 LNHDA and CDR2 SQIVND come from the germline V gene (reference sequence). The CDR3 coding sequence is TGTGCCAGTAGTATAGATCGGGTGAACACCGGGGAGCTGTTTTTT. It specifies CASSIDRVNTGELFF.

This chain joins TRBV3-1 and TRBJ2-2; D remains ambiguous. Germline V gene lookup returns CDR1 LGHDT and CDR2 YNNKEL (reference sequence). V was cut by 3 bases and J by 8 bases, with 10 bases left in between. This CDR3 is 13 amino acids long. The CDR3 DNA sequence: TGTGCCAGCAGCCATCTTACCGGGGGGGAGCTGTTTTTT. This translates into CASSHLTGGELFF.

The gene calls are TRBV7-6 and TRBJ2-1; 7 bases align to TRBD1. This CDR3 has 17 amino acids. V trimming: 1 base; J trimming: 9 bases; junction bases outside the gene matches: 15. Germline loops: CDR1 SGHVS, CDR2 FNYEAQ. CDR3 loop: CASSLGGTARSKGEQFF. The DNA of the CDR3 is TGTGCCAGCAGCTTAGGTGGGACAGCTAGATCTAAGGGTGAGCAGTTCTTC.

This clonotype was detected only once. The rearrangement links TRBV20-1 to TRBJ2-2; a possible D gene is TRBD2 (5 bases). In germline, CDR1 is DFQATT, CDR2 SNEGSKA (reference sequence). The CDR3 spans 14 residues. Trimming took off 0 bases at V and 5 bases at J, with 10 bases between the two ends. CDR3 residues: CSARELGKTGELFF. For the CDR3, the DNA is TGCAGTGCTAGAGAACTAGGAAAAACCGGGGAGCTGTTTTTT.

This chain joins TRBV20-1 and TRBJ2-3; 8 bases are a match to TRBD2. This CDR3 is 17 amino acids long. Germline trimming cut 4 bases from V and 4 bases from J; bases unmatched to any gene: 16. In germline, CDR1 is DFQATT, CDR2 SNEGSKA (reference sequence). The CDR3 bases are TGCAGTGCTACGAGCGGGAGCTTACAAACCTTGGCAGATACGCAGTATTTT. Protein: CSATSGSLQTLADTQYF.

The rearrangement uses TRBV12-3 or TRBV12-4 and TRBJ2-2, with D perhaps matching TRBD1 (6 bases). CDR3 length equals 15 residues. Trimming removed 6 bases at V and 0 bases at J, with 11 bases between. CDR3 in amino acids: CASRRTGPNTGELFF. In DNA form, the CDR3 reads TGTGCCAGCAGACGTACAGGGCCGAACACCGGGGAGCTGTTTTTT.

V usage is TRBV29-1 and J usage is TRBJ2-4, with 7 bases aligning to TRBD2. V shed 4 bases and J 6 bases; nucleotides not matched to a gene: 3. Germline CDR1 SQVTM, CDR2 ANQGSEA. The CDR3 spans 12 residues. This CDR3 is CSVAPGGNIQYF. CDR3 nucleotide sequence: TGCAGCGTTGCCCCGGGGGGAAACATTCAGTACTTC.

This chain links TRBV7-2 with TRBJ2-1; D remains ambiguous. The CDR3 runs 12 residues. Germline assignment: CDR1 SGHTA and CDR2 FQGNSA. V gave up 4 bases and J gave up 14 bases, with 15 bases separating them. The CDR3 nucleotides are TGTGCCAGCAGCTCTCCGGGCCGTAGCAAGTTCTTC. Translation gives CASSSPGRSKFF. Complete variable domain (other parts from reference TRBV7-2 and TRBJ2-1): GAGVSQSPSNKVTEKGKDVELRCDPISGHTALYWYRQSLGQGLEFLIYFQGNSAPDKSGLPSDRFSAERTGGSVSTLTIQRTQQEDSAVYLCASSSPGRSKFFGPGTRLTVL.

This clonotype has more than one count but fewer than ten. The CDR3 DNA is TGTGCCAGCAGCCAAGCTAGCGTGAGCTCCTACGAGCAGTACTTC. Translated: CASSQASVSSYEQYF. This chain links TRBV4-2 with TRBJ2-7; a possible D gene is TRBD2 (6 bases). V lost 1 base, J lost 0 bases, and 10 bases lay in between. The length of the CDR3 is 15 residues. Germline assignment: CDR1 LGHNA and CDR2 YNFKEQ.

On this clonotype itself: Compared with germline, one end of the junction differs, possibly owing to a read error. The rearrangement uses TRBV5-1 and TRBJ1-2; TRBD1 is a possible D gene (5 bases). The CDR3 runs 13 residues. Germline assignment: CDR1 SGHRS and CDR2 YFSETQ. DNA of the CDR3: TGTGCCAGCAGCCTTGGTGGAGGGGATGGCTACACCTTC. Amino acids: CASSLGGGDGYTF.

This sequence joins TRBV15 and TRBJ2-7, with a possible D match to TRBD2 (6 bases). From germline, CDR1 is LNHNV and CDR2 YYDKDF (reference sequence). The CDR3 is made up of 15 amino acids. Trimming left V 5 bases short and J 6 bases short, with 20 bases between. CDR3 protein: CATSRGKGLPREQYF. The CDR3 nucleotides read TGTGCCACCAGCCGGGGTAAGGGACTCCCTCGCGAGCAGTACTTC.

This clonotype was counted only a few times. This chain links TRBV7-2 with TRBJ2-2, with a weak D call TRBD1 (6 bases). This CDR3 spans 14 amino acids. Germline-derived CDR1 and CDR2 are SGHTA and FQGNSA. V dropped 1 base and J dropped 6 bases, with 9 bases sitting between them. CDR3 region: CASSLDRVPGELFF. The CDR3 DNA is TGTGCCAGCAGCTTAGACAGGGTTCCCGGGGAGCTGTTTTTT.

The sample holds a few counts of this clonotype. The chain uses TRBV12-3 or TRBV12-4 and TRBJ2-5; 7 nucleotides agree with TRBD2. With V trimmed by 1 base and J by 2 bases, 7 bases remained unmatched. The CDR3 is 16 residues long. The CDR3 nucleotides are TGTGCCAGCAGTTTAGGTGGCGGGAGAGCACAAGAGACCCAGTACTTC. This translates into CASSLGGGRAQETQYF.

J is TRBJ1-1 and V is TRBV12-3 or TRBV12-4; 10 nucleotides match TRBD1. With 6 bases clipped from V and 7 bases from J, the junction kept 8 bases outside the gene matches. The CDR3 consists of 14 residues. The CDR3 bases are TGTGCCAGCAGGACCCTGACAGGGGGCCTTGAAGCTTTCTTT. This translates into CASRTLTGGLEAFF.